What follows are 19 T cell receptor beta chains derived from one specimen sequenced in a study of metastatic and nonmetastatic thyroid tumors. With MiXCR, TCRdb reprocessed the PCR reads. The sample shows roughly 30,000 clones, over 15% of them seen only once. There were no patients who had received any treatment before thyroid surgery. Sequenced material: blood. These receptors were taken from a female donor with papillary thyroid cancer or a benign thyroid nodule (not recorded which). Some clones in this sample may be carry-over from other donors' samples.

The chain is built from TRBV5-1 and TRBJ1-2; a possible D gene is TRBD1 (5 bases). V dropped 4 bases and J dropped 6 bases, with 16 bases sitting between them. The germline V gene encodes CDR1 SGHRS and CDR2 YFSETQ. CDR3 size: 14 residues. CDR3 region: CASSLGSGTNGYTF. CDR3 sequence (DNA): TGCGCCAGCAGCCTGGGTTCGGGGACGAATGGCTACACCTTC.

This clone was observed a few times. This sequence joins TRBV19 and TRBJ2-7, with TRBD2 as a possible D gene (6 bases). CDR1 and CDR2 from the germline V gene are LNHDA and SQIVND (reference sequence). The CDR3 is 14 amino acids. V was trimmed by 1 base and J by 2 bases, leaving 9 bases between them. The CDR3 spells CASSIAPGAYEQYF. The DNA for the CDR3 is TGTGCCAGTAGTATAGCCCCGGGGGCCTACGAGCAGTACTTC.

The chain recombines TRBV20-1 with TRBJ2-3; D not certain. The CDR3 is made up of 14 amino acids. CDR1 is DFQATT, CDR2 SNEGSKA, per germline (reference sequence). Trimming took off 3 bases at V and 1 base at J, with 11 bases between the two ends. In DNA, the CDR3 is TGCAGTGCTAGTTCTTTTGGTGGCACAGATACGCAGTATTTT. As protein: CSASSFGGTDTQYF.

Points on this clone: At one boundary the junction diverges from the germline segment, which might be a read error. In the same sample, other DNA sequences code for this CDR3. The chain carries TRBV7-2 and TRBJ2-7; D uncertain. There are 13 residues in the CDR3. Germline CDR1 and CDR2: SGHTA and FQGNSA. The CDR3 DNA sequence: TGTGCCAGCAGCTTTTATTCAGGCTACGAACAGTACTTC. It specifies CASSFYSGYEQYF.

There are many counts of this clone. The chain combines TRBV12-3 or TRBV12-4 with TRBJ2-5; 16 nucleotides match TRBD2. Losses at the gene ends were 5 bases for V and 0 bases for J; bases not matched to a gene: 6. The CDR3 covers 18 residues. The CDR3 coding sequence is TGTGCCAGCAGTGGGACTAGCGGGAGGGAAAAGTACCAAGAGACCCAGTACTTC. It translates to CASSGTSGREKYQETQYF.

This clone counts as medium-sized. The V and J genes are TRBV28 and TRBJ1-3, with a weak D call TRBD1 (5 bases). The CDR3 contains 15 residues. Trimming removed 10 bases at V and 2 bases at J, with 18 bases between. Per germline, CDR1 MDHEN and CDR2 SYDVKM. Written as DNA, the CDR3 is TGTGCCACTTCGGGCAGGGAGGTTACTGGAAACACCATATATTTT. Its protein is CATSGREVTGNTIYF. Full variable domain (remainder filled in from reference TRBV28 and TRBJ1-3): DVKVTQSSRYLVKRTGEKVFLECVQDMDHENMFWYRQDPGLGLRLIYFSYDVKMKEKGDIPEGYSVSREKKERFSLILESASTNQTSMYLCATSGREVTGNTIYFGEGSWLTVV.

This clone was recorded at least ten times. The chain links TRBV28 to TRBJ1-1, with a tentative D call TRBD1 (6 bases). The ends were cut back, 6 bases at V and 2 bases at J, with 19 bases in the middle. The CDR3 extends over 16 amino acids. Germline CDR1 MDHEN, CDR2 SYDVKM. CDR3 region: CASSASNGQLNTEAFF. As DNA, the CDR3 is TGTGCCAGCAGCGCTTCTAACGGACAGTTAAACACTGAAGCTTTCTTT.

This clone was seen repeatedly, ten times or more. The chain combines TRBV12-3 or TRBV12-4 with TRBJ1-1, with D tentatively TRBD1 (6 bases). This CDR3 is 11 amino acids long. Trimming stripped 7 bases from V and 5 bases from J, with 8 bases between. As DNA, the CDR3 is TGTGCCAGCAACCAGGGGACTGAAGCTTTCTTT. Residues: CASNQGTEAFF.

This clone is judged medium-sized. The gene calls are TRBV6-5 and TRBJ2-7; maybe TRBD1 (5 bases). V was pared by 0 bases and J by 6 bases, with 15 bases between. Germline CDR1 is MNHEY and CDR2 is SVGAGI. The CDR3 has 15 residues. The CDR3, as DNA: TGTGCCAGCAGTTACTCGAGCAGGGTCCTTCGCGAGCAGTACTTC. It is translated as CASSYSSRVLREQYF.

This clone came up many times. CDR3 bases: TGTGCCAGTAGTATTAGCAATCAGCCCCAGCATTTT. Translated: CASSISNQPQHF. V and J are TRBV19 and TRBJ1-5, with D unresolved. Per germline, CDR1 LNHDA and CDR2 SQIVND (reference sequence). This CDR3 spans 12 amino acids. V was clipped by 3 bases and J by 0 bases, with 0 bases between them. The variable domain in full, completed from reference TRBV19 and TRBJ1-5, reads DGGITQSPKYLFRKEGQNVTLSCEQNLNHDAMYWYRQDPGQGLRLIYYSQIVNDFQKGDIAEGYSVSREKKESFPLTVTSAQKNPTAFYLCASSISNQPQHFGDGTRLSIL.

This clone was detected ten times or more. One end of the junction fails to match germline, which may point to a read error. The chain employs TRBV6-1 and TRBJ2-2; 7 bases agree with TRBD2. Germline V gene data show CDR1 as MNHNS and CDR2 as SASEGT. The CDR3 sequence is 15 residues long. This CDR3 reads CASSEGREITGELFF. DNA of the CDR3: TGTGCCAGCAGCGAAGGGAGGGAGATCACCGGGGAGCTGTTTTTT.

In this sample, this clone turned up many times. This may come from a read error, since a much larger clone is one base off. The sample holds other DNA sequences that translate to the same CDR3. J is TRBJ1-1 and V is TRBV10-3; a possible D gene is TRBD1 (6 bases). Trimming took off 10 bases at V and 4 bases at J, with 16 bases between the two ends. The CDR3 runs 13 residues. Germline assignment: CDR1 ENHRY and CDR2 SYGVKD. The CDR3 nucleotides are TGTGCCACCCGGACAGATGTCGGCACTGAAGCTTTCTTT. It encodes CATRTDVGTEAFF.

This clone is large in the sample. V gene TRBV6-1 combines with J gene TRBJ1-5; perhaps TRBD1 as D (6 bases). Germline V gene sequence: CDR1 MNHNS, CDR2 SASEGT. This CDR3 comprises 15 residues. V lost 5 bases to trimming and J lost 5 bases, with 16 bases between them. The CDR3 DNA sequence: TGTGCCAGCAGTCCCCCGGGACACCGGGATCAGCCCCAGCATTTT. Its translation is CASSPPGHRDQPQHF.

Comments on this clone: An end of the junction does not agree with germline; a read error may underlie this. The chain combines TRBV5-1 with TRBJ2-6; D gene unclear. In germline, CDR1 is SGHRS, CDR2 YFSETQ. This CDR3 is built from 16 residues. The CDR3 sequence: CASSFAQCTGANVLTF. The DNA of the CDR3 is TGCGCCAGCAGCTTTGCTCAGTGTACTGGTGCCAACGTCCTGACTTTC.

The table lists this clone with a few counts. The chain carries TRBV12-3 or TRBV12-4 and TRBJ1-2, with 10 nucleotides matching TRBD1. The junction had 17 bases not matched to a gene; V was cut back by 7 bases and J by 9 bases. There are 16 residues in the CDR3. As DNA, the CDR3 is TGTGCCAGCACTTCGCCGACAGGGGGCGTATCGGGAAGCTACACCTTC. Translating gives CASTSPTGGVSGSYTF.

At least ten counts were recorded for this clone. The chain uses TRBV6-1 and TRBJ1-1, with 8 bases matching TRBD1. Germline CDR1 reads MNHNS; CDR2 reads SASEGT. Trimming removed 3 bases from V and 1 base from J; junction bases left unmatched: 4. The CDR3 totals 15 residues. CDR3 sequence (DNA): TGTGCCAGCAGTGAGACCGACAGGGGGAACACTGAAGCTTTCTTT. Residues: CASSETDRGNTEAFF.

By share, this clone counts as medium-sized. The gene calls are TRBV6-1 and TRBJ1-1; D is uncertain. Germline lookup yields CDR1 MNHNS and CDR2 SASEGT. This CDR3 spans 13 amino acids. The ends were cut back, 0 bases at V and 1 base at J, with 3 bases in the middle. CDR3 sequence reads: CASSEAENTEAFF. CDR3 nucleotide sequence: TGTGCCAGCAGTGAAGCAGAGAACACTGAAGCTTTCTTT.

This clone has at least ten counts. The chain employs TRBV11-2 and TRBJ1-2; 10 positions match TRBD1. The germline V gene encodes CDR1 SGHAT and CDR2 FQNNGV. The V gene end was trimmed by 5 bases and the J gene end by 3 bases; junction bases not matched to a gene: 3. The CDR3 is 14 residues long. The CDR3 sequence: CASSRQGADYGYTF. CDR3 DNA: TGTGCCAGCAGCAGACAGGGGGCGGACTATGGCTACACCTTC.

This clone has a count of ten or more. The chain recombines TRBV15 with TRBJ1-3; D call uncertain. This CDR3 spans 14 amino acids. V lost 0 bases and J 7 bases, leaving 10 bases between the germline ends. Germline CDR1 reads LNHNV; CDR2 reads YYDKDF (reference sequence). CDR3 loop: CATSRDDLGNTIYF. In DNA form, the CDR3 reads TGTGCCACCAGCAGAGATGATTTGGGGAACACCATATATTTT.